This T cell receptor (beta chain) was captured in a study of response to subunit inactivated influenza vaccine (dated by TCRdb to the late 2010s). At the level of the whole study: The study used deep quantitative T cell receptor repertoire profiling to track responses to a trivalent subunit inactivated influenza vaccine.

The time point label, as the study defines it: 45 days after influenza vaccine administration. Receptor amplification or capture employed RT-PCR. TCRdb records Illumina HiSeq 2500 as the sequencer. The raw public data were reprocessed by TCRdb itself: fastp quality trimming at Q25, MiXCR clonotype calling, in-frame beta chains only. Entries that share a CDR3 protein sequence are merged under the most common genes and DNA. The sample profile shows more than 400,000 distinct CDR3 sequences; roughly 9.8% of them were found once. Approximately 12% of the sample belongs to the ten largest clones. This clonotype was observed a few times. The target of this receptor is not known. No quality values exist for individual bases; no much larger clone is one base distant. Study-wide conclusions, independent of this receptor: According to the authors, only a limited number of new T cells may be recruited by each seasonal influenza vaccination.

The germline V gene encodes CDR1 SGHAT and CDR2 FQDESV (reference sequence). The V end gives up 6 bases and the J end 0 bases, leaving 14 bases in the junction not matched to a gene. Spanning cysteine to phenylalanine, the CDR3 consists of 19 amino acids. Left in the record is the CDR3 DNA by itself, 57 bases read in frame from the first base. Sequenced material: PBMCs from blood, taken about 40 days after vaccination. Recombination linked TRBV11-1 to TRBJ1-6; the central 7 bases match TRBD1. The TCR sequence derives from a man aged 50-59 years who received an inactivated influenza vaccine. Donor details come from another sample of the same person, matched by shared clones. The bases read TGTGCCAGCAGACCTCCCGAACAGGGGCGAAGCTCCTATAATTCACCCCTCCACTTT. Its protein product is CASRPPEQGRSSYNSPLHF.